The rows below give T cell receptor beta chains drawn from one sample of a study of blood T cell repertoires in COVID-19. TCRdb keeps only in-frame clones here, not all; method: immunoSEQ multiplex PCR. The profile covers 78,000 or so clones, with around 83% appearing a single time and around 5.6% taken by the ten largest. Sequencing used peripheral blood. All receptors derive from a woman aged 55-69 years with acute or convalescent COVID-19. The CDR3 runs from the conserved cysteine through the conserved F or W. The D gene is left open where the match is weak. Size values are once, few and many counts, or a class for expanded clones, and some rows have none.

CDR3 DNA: TGTGCCAGCAGCTTAGTGGTTAGCGGGGGGGAAGAGACCCAGTACTTC
CDR3 protein: CASSLVVSGGEETQYF
V gene: TRBV7-9
D gene: TRBD2
J gene: TRBJ2-5
CDR3 length: 16
clone size: .

CDR3 DNA: TGTGCCAGCAGCTTGGCCATTCAGGGTCCCGGGGAGCTGTTTTTT
CDR3 protein: CASSLAIQGPGELFF
V gene: TRBV5-8
D gene: .
J gene: TRBJ2-2
CDR3 length: 15
clone size: .

CDR3 DNA: TGTGCCAGCAACGCGGAGGCAGGTCCCTATGGCTACACCTTC
CDR3 protein: CASNAEAGPYGYTF
V gene: TRBV5-5
D gene: .
J gene: TRBJ1-2
CDR3 length: 14
clone size: .

CDR3 DNA: TGTGCCAGCAGCCTAACGATACTGGCGGGGGCCGAAAATACGCAGTATTTT
CDR3 protein: CASSLTILAGAENTQYF
V gene: TRBV7-2
D gene: .
J gene: TRBJ2-3
CDR3 length: 17
clone size: .

CDR3 DNA: TGTGCCAGCAGGACGACTAGCGGGGGAAACATTCAGTACTTC
CDR3 protein: CASRTTSGGNIQYF
V gene: TRBV2
D gene: TRBD2
J gene: TRBJ2-4
CDR3 length: 14
clone size: .

CDR3 DNA: TGCGCCAGCAGCCGGGAACAGGGTACTGGAAACACCATATATTTT
CDR3 protein: CASSREQGTGNTIYF
V gene: TRBV4-1
D gene: .
J gene: TRBJ1-3
CDR3 length: 15
clone size: .

CDR3 DNA: TGCAGTGCCCGTCGGGGGAACACCATATATTTT
CDR3 protein: CSARRGNTIYF
V gene: TRBV20-1
D gene: .
J gene: TRBJ1-3
CDR3 length: 11
clone size: .

CDR3 DNA: TGTGCCACCAGTGACCCCCGGGGGGGCCAAAACAATGAGCAGTTCTTC
CDR3 protein: CATSDPRGGQNNEQFF
V gene: TRBV24-1
D gene: TRBD2
J gene: TRBJ2-1
CDR3 length: 16
clone size: .

CDR3 DNA: TGTGCCAGCAGTCGAAACAGGGGGTATGAGCAGTTCTTC
CDR3 protein: CASSRNRGYEQFF
V gene: TRBV12-3/TRBV12-4
D gene: TRBD1
J gene: TRBJ2-1
CDR3 length: 13
clone size: .

CDR3 DNA: TGTGCCAGCAGCTTACTCCCGGCAGATACGCAGTATTTT
CDR3 protein: CASSLLPADTQYF
V gene: TRBV5-5
D gene: .
J gene: TRBJ2-3
CDR3 length: 13
clone size: .

CDR3 DNA: TGTGCCAGCAGCCAAGTGTTGGCAGGCTCACCCCTCCACTTT
CDR3 protein: CASSQVLAGSPLHF
V gene: TRBV3-1/TRBV3-2
D gene: .
J gene: TRBJ1-6
CDR3 length: 14
clone size: .

CDR3 DNA: TGTGCCAGCAGGATAGAAGTGGGCCTAAACACTGAAGCTTTCTTT
CDR3 protein: CASRIEVGLNTEAFF
V gene: TRBV6-5
D gene: .
J gene: TRBJ1-1
CDR3 length: 15
clone size: few

CDR3 DNA: TGCGCCAGCAGCTTGGGGGGGCAGAGGGACACTGAAGCTTTCTTT
CDR3 protein: CASSLGGQRDTEAFF
V gene: TRBV5-1
D gene: .
J gene: TRBJ1-1
CDR3 length: 15
clone size: .

CDR3 DNA: TGTGCCAGCAGTCCTAAAAGGGCAGGGAATGAAGCTTTCTTT
CDR3 protein: CASSPKRAGNEAFF
V gene: TRBV2
D gene: .
J gene: TRBJ1-1
CDR3 length: 14
clone size: .

CDR3 DNA: TGTGCCAGCAGTGAAAGGGGTGTCTACAATGAAAAACTGTTTTTT
CDR3 protein: CASSERGVYNEKLFF
V gene: TRBV6-1
D gene: .
J gene: TRBJ1-4
CDR3 length: 15
clone size: .

CDR3 DNA: TGTGCCAGCAGCTTCGCGGGGACAGGGTATGGAGGAAACACCATATATTTT
CDR3 protein: CASSFAGTGYGGNTIYF
V gene: TRBV5-8
D gene: TRBD1
J gene: TRBJ1-3
CDR3 length: 17
clone size: .

CDR3 DNA: TGTGCCAGCAGCTTAACGACAGGTCCCAATTCACCCCTCCACTTT
CDR3 protein: CASSLTTGPNSPLHF
V gene: TRBV5-4
D gene: .
J gene: TRBJ1-6
CDR3 length: 15
clone size: .

CDR3 DNA: TGTGCCAGTAGTATAATAGCGGGGGAGGCCGGGGAGCTGTTTTTT
CDR3 protein: CASSIIAGEAGELFF
V gene: TRBV19
D gene: TRBD2
J gene: TRBJ2-2
CDR3 length: 15
clone size: .